The source of this T cell receptor beta chain is a study of cytomegalovirus exposure and HLA in healthy donors. Findings and limits, study-wide: A later analysis showed HLA-associated TCR beta chains outstripping equally common others in clonal expansion. Researchers counted around 150 TCR beta chains as cytomegalovirus-associated. A later analysis associated about 18,000 TCR beta sequences with HLA alleles at a 0.05 false discovery rate. Later findings reportedly placed an Asian-associated ancestry cluster below the approximately 700-donor mean for N-insertions.

Points on this clone: The antigen is undetermined.

This CDR3 contains 15 residues. Germline CDR1 is MNHNS and CDR2 is SASEGT. With V trimmed by 6 bases and J by 5 bases, 10 bases remained unmatched. A multiplex PCR was run with 60 Vbeta primers and 13 Jbeta primers. Using immunoSEQ multiplex PCR, the repertoire was profiled, and TCRdb retains in-frame clones only, with some absent. The sample table sets out approximately 110,000 clones. The chain combines TRBV6-1 with TRBJ1-2; the match to TRBD1 covers 9 bases. The clonotype was recovered from a man aged 18 to 29 in good health and CMV-seronegative. Sequenced material: PBMCs. The CDR3 coding sequence is TGTGCCAGCAGGCACCCGGACAGGGGTTTATATGGCTACACCTTC. Translating it yields CASRHPDRGLYGYTF.